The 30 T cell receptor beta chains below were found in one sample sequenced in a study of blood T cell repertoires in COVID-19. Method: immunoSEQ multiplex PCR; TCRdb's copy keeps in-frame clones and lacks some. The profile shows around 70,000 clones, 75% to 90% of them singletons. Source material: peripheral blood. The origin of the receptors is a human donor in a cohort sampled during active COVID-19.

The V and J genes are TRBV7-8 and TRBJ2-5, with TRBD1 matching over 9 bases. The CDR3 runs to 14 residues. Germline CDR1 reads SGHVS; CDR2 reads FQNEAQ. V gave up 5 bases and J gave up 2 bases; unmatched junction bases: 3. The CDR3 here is CASSPGQGQETQYF. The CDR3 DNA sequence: TGTGCCAGCAGCCCCGGACAGGGGCAAGAGACCCAGTACTTC.

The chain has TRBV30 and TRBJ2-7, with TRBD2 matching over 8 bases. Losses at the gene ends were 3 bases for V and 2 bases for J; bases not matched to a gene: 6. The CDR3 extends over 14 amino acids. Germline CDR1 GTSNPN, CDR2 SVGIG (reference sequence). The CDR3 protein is CAWSGRLATYEQYF. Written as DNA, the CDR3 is TGTGCCTGGAGCGGGAGACTAGCGACCTACGAGCAGTACTTC.

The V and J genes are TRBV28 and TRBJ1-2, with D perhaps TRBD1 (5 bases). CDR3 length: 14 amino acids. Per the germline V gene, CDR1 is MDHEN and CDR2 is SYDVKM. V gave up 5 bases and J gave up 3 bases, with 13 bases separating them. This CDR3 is CASSEMGGYYGYTF. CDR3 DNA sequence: TGTGCCAGCAGTGAGATGGGGGGGTACTATGGCTACACCTTC.

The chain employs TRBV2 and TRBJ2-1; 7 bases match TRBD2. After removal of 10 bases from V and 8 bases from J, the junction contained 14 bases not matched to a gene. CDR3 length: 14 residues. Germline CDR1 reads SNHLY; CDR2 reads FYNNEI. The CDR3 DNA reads TGTGCCACCAGCCAGACTAGCATCTGGGATGAGCAGTTCTTC. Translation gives CATSQTSIWDEQFF. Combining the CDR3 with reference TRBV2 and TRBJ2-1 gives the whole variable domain EPEVTQTPSHQVTQMGQEVILRCVPISNHLYFYWYRQILGQKVEFLVSFYNNEISEKSEIFDDQFSVERPDGSNFTLKIRSTKLEDSAMYFCATSQTSIWDEQFFGPGTRLTVL.

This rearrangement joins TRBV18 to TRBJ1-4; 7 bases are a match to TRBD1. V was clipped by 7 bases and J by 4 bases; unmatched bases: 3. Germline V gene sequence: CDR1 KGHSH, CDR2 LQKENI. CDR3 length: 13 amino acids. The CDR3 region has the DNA TGTGCCAGCTGGGACAGCCTTAATGAAAAACTGTTTTTT. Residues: CASWDSLNEKLFF.

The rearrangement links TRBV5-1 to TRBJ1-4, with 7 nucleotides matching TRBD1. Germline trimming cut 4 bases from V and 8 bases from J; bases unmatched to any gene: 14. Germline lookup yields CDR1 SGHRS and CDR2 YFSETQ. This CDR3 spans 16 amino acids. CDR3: CASSPGALAGGEKLFF. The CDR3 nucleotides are TGCGCCAGCAGCCCTGGGGCGCTCGCAGGGGGAGAAAAACTGTTTTTT.

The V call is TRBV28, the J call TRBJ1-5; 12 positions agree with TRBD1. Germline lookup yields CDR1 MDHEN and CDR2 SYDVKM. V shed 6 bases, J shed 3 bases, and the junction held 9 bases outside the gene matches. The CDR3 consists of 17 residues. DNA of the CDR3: TGTGCCAGCAGGGTTATTGGGACAGGGGGCTTCAATCAGCCCCAGCATTTT. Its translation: CASRVIGTGGFNQPQHF.

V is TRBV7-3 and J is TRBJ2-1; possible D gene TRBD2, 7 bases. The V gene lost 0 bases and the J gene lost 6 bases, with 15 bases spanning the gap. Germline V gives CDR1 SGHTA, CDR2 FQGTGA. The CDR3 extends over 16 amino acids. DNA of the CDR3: TGTGCCAGCAGCTTAACTCCGGGGGGCCCCCGCAATGAGCAGTTCTTC. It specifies CASSLTPGGPRNEQFF. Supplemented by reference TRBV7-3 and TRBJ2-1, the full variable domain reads GAGVSQTPSNKVTEKGKYVELRCDPISGHTALYWYRQSLGQGPEFLIYFQGTGAADDSGLPNDRFFAVRPEGSVSTLKIQRTERGDSAVYLCASSLTPGGPRNEQFFGPGTRLTVL.

The CDR3 protein is CASGLVGEDRGPYNEQFF. Written as DNA, the CDR3 is TGTGCTAGTGGTTTGGTAGGCGAGGACAGGGGCCCCTACAATGAGCAGTTCTTC. The V gene is TRBV12-5, the J gene TRBJ2-1; TRBD1 agrees at 9 bases. The CDR3 extends over 18 amino acids. Germline values: CDR1 LGHNT, CDR2 FRNRAP. J gave up 2 bases and V 0 bases, and 8 bases lay outside the gene matches.

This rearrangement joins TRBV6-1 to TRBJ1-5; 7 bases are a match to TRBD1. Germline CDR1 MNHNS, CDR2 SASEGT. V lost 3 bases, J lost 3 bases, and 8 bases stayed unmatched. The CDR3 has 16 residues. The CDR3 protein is CASSDPRGLLNQPQHF. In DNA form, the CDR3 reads TGTGCCAGCAGTGATCCCAGGGGGTTGCTCAATCAGCCCCAGCATTTT.

DNA of the CDR3: TGTGCCAGCTCACTTTCCGCGGCAGATACGCAGTATTTT. This codes for CASSLSAADTQYF. The V call is TRBV18, the J call TRBJ2-3, with no clear D. Per the germline V gene, CDR1 is KGHSH and CDR2 is LQKENI. V lost 4 bases to trimming and J lost 4 bases, with 9 bases between them. The CDR3 contains 13 residues. Using reference TRBV18 and TRBJ2-3 for the parts outside the CDR3, the full variable domain is NAGVMQNPRHLVRRRGQEARLRCSPMKGHSHVYWYRQLPEEGLKFMVYLQKENIIDESGMPKERFSAEFPKEGPSILRIQQVVRGDSAAYFCASSLSAADTQYFGPGTRLTVL.

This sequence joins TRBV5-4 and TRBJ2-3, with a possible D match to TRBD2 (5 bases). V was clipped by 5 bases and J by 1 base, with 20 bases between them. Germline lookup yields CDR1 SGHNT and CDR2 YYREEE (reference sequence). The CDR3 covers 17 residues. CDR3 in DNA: TGTGCCAGCAGTCTGGATGTAGCACTAGGTCGCACAGATACGCAGTATTTT. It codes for CASSLDVALGRTDTQYF.

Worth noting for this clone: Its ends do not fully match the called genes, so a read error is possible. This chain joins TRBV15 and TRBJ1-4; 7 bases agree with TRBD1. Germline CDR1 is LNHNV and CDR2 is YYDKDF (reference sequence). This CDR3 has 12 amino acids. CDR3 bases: TGTGCCACCAGCAGAGACTCGACGGGACAGAATTTT. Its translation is CATSRDSTGQNF.

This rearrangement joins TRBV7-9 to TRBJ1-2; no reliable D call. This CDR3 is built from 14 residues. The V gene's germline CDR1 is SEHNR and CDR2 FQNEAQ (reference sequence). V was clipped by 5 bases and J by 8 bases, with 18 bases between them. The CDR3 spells CASSPSGDSNGYTF. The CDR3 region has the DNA TGTGCCAGCAGCCCATCCGGGGATTCTAACGGCTACACCTTC. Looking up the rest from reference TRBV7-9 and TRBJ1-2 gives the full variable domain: DTGVSQNPRHKITKRGQNVTFRCDPISEHNRLYWYRQTLGQGPEFLTYFQNEAQLEKSRLLSDRFSAERPKGSFSTLEIQRTEQGDSAMYLCASSPSGDSNGYTFGSGTRLTVV.

CDR3 sequence reads: CASSRDSTSTDTQYF. The CDR3 coding sequence is TGTGCCAGCTCTCGTGACAGCACTAGCACAGATACGCAGTATTTT. The V call is TRBV18, the J call TRBJ2-3; D possibly corresponds to TRBD1 (5 bases). Per germline, CDR1 KGHSH and CDR2 LQKENI. CDR3 length: 15 residues. Trimming left V 6 bases short and J 0 bases short, with 13 bases between.

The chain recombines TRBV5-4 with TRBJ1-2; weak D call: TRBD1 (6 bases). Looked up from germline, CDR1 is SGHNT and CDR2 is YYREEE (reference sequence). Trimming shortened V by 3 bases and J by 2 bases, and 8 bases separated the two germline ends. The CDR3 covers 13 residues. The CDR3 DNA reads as TGTGCCAGCAGCTACGGACAGAACTATGGCTACACCTTC. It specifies CASSYGQNYGYTF. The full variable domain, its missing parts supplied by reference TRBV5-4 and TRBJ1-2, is ETGVTQSPTHLIKTRGQQVTLRCSSQSGHNTVSWYQQALGQGPQFIFQYYREEENGRGNFPPRFSGLQFPNYSSELNVNALELDDSALYLCASSYGQNYGYTFGSGTRLTVV.

The CDR3 nucleotides are TGTGCCAGCAAGTCTGAGGGGGGCGGGGGATTCGGTCAGCCCCAGCATTTT. Its translation: CASKSEGGGGFGQPQHF. The V and J genes are TRBV25-1 and TRBJ1-5; D perhaps matches TRBD1 (6 bases). Trimming left V 7 bases short and J 6 bases short, with 25 bases between. Looked up from germline, CDR1 is MGHDK and CDR2 is SYGVNS. The CDR3 sequence is 17 residues long.

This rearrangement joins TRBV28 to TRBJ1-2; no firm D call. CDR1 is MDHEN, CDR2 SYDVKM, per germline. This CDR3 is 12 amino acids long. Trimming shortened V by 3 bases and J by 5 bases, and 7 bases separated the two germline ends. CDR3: CASSFGEYGYTF. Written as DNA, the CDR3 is TGTGCCAGCAGTTTCGGGGAGTATGGCTACACCTTC.

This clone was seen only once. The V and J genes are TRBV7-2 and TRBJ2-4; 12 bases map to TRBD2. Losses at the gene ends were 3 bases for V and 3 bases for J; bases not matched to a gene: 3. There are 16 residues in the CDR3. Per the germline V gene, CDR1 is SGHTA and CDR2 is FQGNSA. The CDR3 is CASSLSSGGDKNIQYF. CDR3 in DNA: TGTGCCAGCAGCTTGTCTAGCGGGGGGGACAAAAACATTCAGTACTTC.

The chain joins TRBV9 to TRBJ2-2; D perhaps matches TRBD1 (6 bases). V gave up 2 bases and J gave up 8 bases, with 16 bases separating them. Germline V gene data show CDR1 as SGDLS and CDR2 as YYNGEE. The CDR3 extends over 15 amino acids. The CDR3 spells CASSVDRYHRGELFF. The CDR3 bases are TGTGCCAGCAGCGTGGACAGATACCACCGAGGGGAGCTGTTTTTT.

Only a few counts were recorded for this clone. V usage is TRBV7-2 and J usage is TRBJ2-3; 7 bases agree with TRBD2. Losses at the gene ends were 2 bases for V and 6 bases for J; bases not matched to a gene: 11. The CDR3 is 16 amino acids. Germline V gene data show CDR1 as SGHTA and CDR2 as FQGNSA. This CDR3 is CASSLPGLPSADTQYF. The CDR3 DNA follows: TGTGCCAGCAGCTTACCGGGACTACCCTCCGCGGATACGCAGTATTTT.

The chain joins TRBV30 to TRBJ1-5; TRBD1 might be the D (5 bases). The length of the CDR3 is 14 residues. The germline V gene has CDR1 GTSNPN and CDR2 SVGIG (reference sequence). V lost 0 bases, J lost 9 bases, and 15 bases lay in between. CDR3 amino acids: CAWSVRTGPGPQHF. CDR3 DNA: TGTGCCTGGAGTGTACGAACAGGCCCAGGGCCCCAGCATTTT.

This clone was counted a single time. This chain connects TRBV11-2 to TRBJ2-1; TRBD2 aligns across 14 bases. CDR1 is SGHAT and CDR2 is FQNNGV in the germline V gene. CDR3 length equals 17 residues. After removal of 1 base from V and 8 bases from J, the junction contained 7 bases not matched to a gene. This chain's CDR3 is CASSLAGLAGGFHEQFF. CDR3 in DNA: TGTGCCAGCAGCTTAGCTGGACTAGCGGGGGGTTTTCATGAGCAGTTCTTC.

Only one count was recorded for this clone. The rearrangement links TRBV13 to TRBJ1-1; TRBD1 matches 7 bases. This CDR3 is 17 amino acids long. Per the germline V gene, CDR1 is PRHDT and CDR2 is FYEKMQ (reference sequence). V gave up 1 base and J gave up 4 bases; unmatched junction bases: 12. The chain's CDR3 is CASSLVTGFEVGTEAFF. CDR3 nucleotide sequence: TGTGCCAGCAGCTTAGTGACAGGGTTCGAGGTGGGCACTGAAGCTTTCTTT.

This CDR3 reads CASSPDRGISQPQHF. The CDR3 coding sequence is TGTGCCAGCAGCCCCGACAGGGGGATTTCTCAGCCCCAGCATTTT. The chain has TRBV7-2 and TRBJ1-5; TRBD1 aligns across 9 bases. V was clipped by 5 bases and J by 6 bases; unmatched bases: 8. The CDR3 sequence is 15 residues long. Germline CDR1 reads SGHTA; CDR2 reads FQGNSA.

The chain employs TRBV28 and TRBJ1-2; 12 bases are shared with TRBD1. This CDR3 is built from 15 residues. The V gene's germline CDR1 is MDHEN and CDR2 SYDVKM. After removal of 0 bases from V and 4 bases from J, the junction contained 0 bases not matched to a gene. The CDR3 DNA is TGTGCCAGCAGTTTATGGGGACAGGGGGCCTATGGCTACACCTTC. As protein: CASSLWGQGAYGYTF.

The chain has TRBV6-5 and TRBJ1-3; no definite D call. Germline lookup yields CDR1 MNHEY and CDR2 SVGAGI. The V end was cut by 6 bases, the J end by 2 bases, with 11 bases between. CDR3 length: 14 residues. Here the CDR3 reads CASRTSGPGNTIYF. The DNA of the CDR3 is TGTGCCAGCAGGACGAGCGGGCCTGGAAACACCATATATTTT.

The CDR3 sequence: CASSQGTHQPQHF. The CDR3 DNA reads as TGTGCCAGCAGCCAAGGAACTCATCAGCCCCAGCATTTT. The rearrangement joins TRBV3-1 (or the pseudogene TRBV3-2) to TRBJ1-5; D is ambiguous. Trimming shortened V by 1 base and J by 5 bases, and 6 bases separated the two germline ends. Per germline, CDR1 LGHDT and CDR2 YNNKEL (reference sequence). The CDR3 extends over 13 amino acids.

Here the CDR3 reads CASSNPPGGAAYNEQFF. Here the CDR3 DNA reads TGTGCCAGCAGCAACCCACCAGGGGGCGCGGCGTACAATGAGCAGTTCTTC. The chain employs TRBV21-1 and TRBJ2-1; TRBD1, as called in the table, went unchecked against the DNA. TRBV21-1 is flagged as a pseudogene. CDR3 size: 17 residues.

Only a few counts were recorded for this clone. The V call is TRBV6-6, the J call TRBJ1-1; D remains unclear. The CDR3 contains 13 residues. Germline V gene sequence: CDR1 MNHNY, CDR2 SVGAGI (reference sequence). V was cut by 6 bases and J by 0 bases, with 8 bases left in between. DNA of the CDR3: TGTGCCAGCAGGTCCCGTATGAACACTGAAGCTTTCTTT. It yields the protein CASRSRMNTEAFF.